This T cell receptor (beta chain) was retrieved from a study of cytomegalovirus exposure and HLA in healthy donors. Notes on the study in general: A prior analysis recorded that most TCR beta V segments were productive about 87% or about 30% of the time. The majority of CMV-associated TCR beta chains were reported as apparently HLA-restricted in a later analysis.

The PCR employed 60 Vbeta primers together with 13 Jbeta primers. The repertoire was sequenced with immunoSEQ multiplex PCR; TCRdb's copy has only in-frame clones and lacks some. This repertoire includes approximately 110,000 clones. Note on this clone: Its antigen is undetermined.

The receptor was isolated from a man between 35 and 55 years old in good health and CMV-seronegative. The sample consisted of PBMCs.

The CDR3 region is CASKGAKNTEAFF. CDR3 sequence (DNA): TGTGCCAGCAAGGGGGCAAAGAACACTGAAGCTTTCTTT. The chain joins TRBV27 to TRBJ1-1, with 7 bases aligning to TRBD1. J lost 1 base, V lost 7 bases, and 3 bases had no gene match. Germline lookup yields CDR1 MNHEY and CDR2 SMNVEV (reference sequence). The CDR3 is 13 residues long.